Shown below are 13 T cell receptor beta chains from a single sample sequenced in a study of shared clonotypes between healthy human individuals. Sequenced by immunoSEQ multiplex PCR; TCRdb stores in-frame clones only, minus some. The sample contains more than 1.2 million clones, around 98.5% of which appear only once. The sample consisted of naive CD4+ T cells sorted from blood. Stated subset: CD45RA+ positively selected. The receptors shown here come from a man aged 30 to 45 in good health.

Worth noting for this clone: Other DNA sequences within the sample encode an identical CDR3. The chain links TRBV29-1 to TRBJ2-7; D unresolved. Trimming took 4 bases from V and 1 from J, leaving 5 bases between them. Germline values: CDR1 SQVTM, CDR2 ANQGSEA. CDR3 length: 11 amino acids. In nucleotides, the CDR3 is TGCAGCGTTGGGCAGTCCTACGAGCAGTACTTC. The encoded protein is CSVGQSYEQYF.

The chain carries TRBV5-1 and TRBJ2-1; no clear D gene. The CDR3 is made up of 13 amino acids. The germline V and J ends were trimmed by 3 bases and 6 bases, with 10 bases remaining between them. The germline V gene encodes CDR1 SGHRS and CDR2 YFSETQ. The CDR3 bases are TGCGCCAGCAGCTCTTTAGCAGGCAATGAGCAGTTCTTC. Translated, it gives CASSSLAGNEQFF. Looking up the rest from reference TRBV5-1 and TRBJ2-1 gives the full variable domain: KAGVTQTPRYLIKTRGQQVTLSCSPISGHRSVSWYQQTPGQGLQFLFEYFSETQRNKGNFPGRFSGRQFSNSRSEMNVSTLELGDSALYLCASSSLAGNEQFFGPGTRLTVL.

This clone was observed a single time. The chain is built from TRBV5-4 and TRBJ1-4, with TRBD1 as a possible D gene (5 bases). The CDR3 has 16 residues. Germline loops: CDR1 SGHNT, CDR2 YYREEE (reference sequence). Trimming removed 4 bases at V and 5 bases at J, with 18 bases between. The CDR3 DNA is TGTGCCAGCAGCCCACTCCCGAGGGACCTGAATGAAAAACTGTTTTTT. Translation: CASSPLPRDLNEKLFF.

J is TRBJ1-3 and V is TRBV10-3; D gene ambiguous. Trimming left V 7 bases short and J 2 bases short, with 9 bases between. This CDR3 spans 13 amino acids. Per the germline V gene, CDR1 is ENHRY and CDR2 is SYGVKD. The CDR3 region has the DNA TGTGCCATCAATCCGAGCACTGGAAACACCATATATTTT. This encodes CAINPSTGNTIYF.

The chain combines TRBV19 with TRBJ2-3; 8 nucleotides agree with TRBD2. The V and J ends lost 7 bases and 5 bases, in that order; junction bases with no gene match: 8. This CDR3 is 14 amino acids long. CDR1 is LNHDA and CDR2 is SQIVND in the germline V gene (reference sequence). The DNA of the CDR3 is TGTGCCAGTACCCCGGGGGGGGCGCGAGATACGCAGTATTTT. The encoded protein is CASTPGGARDTQYF.

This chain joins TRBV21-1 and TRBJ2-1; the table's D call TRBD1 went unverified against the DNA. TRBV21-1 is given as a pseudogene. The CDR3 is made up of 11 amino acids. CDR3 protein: CASSQGQEGFF. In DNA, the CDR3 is TGTGCCAGCAGCCAGGGCCAGGAAGGGTTCTTC.

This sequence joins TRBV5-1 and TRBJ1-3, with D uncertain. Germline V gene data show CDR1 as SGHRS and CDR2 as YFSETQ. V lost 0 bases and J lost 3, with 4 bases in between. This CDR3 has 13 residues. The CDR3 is CASSLDLGNTIYF. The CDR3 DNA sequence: TGCGCCAGCAGCTTGGACCTTGGAAACACCATATATTTT.

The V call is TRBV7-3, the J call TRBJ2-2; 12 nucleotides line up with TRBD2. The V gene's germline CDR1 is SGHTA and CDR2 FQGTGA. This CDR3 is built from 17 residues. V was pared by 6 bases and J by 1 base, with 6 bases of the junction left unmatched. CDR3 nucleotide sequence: TGTGCCAGCAGTCTAGCGGGAGGGCCTTGGAACACCGGGGAGCTGTTTTTT. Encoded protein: CASSLAGGPWNTGELFF. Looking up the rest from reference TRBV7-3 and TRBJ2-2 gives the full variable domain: GAGVSQTPSNKVTEKGKYVELRCDPISGHTALYWYRQSLGQGPEFLIYFQGTGAADDSGLPNDRFFAVRPEGSVSTLKIQRTERGDSAVYLCASSLAGGPWNTGELFFGEGSRLTVL.

DNA for the CDR3: TGTGCCAGCACGGAAGAAATGTCCTACAATGAGCAGTTCTTC. It is translated as CASTEEMSYNEQFF. The V call is TRBV2, the J call TRBJ2-1, with no clear D. This CDR3 comprises 14 residues. From germline, CDR1 is SNHLY and CDR2 FYNNEI. Trimming pared 7 bases from V and 1 base from J, leaving 11 bases between.

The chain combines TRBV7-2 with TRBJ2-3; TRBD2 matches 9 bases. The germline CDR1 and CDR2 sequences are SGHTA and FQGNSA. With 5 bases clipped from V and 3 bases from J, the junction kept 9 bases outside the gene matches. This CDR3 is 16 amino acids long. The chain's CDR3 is CASSRESSGSTDTQYF. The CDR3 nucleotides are TGTGCCAGCAGCCGCGAGAGTAGCGGGAGTACAGATACGCAGTATTTT.

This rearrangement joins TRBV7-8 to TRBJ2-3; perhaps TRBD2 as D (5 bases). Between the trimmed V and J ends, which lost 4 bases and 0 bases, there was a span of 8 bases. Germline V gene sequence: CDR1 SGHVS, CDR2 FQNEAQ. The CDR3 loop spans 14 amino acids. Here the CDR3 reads CASSSWTSTDTQYF. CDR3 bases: TGTGCCAGCAGCTCCTGGACTAGCACAGATACGCAGTATTTT.

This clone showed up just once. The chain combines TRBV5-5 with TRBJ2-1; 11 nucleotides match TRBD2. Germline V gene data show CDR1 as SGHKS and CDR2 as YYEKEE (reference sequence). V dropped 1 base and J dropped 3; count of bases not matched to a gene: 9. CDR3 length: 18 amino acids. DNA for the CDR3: TGTGCCAGCAGCTTGTCCCGACTAGCGGGGATTTTCTACAATGAGCAGTTCTTC. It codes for CASSLSRLAGIFYNEQFF.

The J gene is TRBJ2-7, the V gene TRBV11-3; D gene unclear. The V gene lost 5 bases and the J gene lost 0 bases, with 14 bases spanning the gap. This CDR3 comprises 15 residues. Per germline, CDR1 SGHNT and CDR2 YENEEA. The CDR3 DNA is TGTGCCAGCAGCCTATACCCGGTCAGCTCCTACGAGCAGTACTTC. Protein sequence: CASSLYPVSSYEQYF.